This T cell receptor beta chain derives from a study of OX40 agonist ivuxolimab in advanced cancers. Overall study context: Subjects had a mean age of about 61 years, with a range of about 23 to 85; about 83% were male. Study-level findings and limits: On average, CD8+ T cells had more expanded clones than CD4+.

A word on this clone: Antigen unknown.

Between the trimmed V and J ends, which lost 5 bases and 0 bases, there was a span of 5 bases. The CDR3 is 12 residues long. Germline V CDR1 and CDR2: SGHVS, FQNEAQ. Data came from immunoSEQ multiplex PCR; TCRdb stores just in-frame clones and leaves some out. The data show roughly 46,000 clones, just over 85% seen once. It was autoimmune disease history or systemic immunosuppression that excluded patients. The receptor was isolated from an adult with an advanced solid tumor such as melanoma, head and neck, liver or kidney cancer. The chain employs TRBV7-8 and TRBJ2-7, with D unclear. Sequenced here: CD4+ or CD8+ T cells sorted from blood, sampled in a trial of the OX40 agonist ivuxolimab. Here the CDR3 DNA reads TGTGCCAGCAGCCCTCCCTCCTACGAGCAGTACTTC. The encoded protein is CASSPPSYEQYF.